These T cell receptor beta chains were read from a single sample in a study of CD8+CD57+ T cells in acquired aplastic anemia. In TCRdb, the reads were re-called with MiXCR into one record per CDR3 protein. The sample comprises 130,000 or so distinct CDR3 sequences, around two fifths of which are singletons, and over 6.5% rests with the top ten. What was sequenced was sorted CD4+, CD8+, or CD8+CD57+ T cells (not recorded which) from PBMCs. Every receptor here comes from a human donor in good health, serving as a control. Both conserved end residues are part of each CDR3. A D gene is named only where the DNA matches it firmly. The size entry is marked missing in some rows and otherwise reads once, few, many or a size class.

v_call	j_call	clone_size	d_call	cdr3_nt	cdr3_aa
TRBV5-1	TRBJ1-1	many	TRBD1	TGCGCCAGCAGCTTGGGAGGGACAGCGAACACTGAAGCTTTCTTT	CASSLGGTANTEAFF
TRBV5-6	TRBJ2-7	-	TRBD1	TGTGCCAGCAGCCCACTGACAGGGGGCGGTATTCACGAGCAGTACTTC	CASSPLTGGGIHEQYF
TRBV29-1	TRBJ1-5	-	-	TGCAGCGTAGCAGGCGGGAACAATAGCAATCAGCCCCAGCATTTT	CSVAGGNNSNQPQHF
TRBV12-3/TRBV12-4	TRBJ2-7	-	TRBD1	TGTGCCAGCTCACCGGGACAGGGGTTGGAGCAGTACTTC	CASSPGQGLEQYF
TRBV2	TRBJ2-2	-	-	TGTGCCAGCAGTGAACAGCGGGCCGGTACCGAGGAGCTGCTTTTT	CASSEQRAGTEELLF
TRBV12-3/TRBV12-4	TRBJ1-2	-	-	TGTGCCAGCAGTTTCTGGACGGAGACGGGCTACACCTTC	CASSFWTETGYTF
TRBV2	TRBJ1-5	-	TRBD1	TGTGCCAGCAGTGGGGACAGGGGGCATGGCAATCAGCCCCAGCATTTT	CASSGDRGHGNQPQHF
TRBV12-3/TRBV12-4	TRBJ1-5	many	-	TGTGCCAGCAAGGTCCAGGGATTCAATCAGCCCCAGCATTTT	CASKVQGFNQPQHF
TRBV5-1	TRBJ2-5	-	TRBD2	TGCGCCAGCAGCCCGGGGACTAGCGAGCAAGAGACCCAGTACTTC	CASSPGTSEQETQYF
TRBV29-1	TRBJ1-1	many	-	TGCAGCGCTGCGCGGATTTCGGGCACTGAAGCTTTCTTT	CSAARISGTEAFF
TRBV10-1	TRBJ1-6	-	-	TGCGCCAGCAGGACCACGGGAAGACAGAACTATAATCCACCCCTCCACTTT	CASRTTGRQNYNPPLHF
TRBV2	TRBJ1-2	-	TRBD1	TGTGCCAGCAGGGGGACAGGGGCACAGGGCTATGGCTACACCTTC	CASRGTGAQGYGYTF
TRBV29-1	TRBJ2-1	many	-	TGCAGGTCCACTCGTTCCTACAATGAGCAGTTCTTC	CRSTRSYNEQFF
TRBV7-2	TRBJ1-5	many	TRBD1	TGTGCCAGCAGCACGAGGGGGACAGTTAATCAGCCCCAGCATTTT	CASSTRGTVNQPQHF
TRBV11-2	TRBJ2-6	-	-	TGTGCCAGCAGCTTAGTACGGGTCTCTGGGGCCAACGTCCTGACTTTC	CASSLVRVSGANVLTF
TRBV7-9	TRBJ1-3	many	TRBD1	TGTGCCAGCAGTCCCACCGGGACAGCGACTGGAAACACCATATATTTT	CASSPTGTATGNTIYF
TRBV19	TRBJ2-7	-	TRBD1	TGTGCCAGTAGTATTCCCGGGACAGGCGTCGAGCAGTACTTC	CASSIPGTGVEQYF
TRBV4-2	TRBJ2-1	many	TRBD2	TGTGCCAGCAGCCAAGATGAGACTAGCGGGGTATACAATGAGCAGTTCTTC	CASSQDETSGVYNEQFF
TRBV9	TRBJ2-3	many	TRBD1	TGTGCCAGCAGCCAAAAGACAGGGGTGCGAGATACGCAGTATTTT	CASSQKTGVRDTQYF
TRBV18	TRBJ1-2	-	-	TGTGCCAGCTCACCACCATCAGGGGTCTATGGCTACACCTTC	CASSPPSGVYGYTF
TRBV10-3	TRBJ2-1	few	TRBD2	TGTGCCAGCAGATATAGCGGGGGGGCCTACAATGAGCAGTTCTTC	CASRYSGGAYNEQFF
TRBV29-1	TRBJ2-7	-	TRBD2	TGCAGCGTTGGCGGGAGCTCCTACGAGCAGTACTTC	CSVGGSSYEQYF
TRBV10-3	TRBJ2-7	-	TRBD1	TGTGCCATCAGTGAGTCGAGACAGGGGGCCGAGCAGTACTTC	CAISESRQGAEQYF